This T cell receptor (beta chain) was documented in a study of T cells expressing NK-cell markers (TCRdb year 2020). Regarding the research as a whole: In sorted CD3+CD56+NKG2C+, CD3+CD56+NKG2C- and CD3+CD56-NKG2C+ T-cell subsets from several donors, TCR beta-chain repertoires were profiled. Most of the eight sequenced donors were HCMV-seropositive and one was HCMV-seronegative. Illumina HiSeq 2000/2500, MiSeq or NextSeq was used to sequence libraries as 2 x 150 bp reads. The eight sequenced donors were randomly selected healthy volunteers, three men and five women. The full study reports these points: In six donors, the dominant CD3+CD56+NKG2C+ clonotypes were among the top 10 CD8+ clonotypes and accounted for roughly 1.0-7.5% of CD8+ T cells. Those dominant clonotypes were again the most abundant among CD3+CD56-NKG2C+ cells in a few donors, at about 25-60.1%. Whether the expanded NKG2C-expressing T cell clones were specific for HCMV antigens was left unclear.

Worth noting for this clonotype: The specificity of this receptor is unknown.

Reading from cysteine to phenylalanine, the CDR3 counts 13 amino acids. No DNA was logged. HCMV-specific IgG was detected in serum with a commercial ELISA kit to determine HCMV serostatus. Ficoll density gradient centrifugation was used to isolate peripheral blood mononuclear cells from blood. The sequencing machine was an Illumina HiSeq 2000. TCR beta cDNA libraries were made by 5'RACE template switching that added a universal primer site and unique molecular identifiers. Priming for cDNA synthesis came from the TCR beta constant segment, and two successive PCR amplification steps followed. Under the source paper's analysis protocol: MIGEC was used to demultiplex reads and group reads by UMI, and MiTCR was used to assemble and quantify clonotypes. Only TCR cDNA sequences supported by at least two reads were kept to exclude erroneous sequences. The tcR package was used for downstream repertoire analysis, with clonotypes matched between fractions based on CDR3 nucleotide sequence plus V segment. VDJmatch was used to annotate antigen specificity against VDJdb, with one amino acid substitution allowed in CDR3. After TCRdb reprocessed the reads, each CDR3 protein sequence was kept as one row, without DNA. TCRdb assigned the V and J calls; the authors' analysis was not used. This sample's table carries a few hundred thousand distinct CDR3 sequences. The top ten hold around 4.9% of the sample.

Sequencing was carried out using blood T cells: a sorted CD56 or NKG2C T cell subset, CD4+ or CD8+ T cells, or bulk PBMC T cells (not recorded which). This receptor was identified in a man aged 18-75 years in good health. The chain employs TRBV12-3 or TRBV12-4 and TRBJ2-1; the TCRdb call, TRBD1, lacks DNA for checking. CDR3 reads: CASSPLEYGGQFF.